Shown below are 16 T cell receptor beta chains from a single sample sequenced in a study of Graves' ophthalmopathy and Graves' hyperthyroidism. Amplifying from RNA transcripts, the study obtained TCR beta CDR3 regions. Second-round multiplex PCR came after first-round RT-PCR with HTBI primers. TCRdb passed the multiplex PCR reads through MiXCR, listing each CDR3 protein once. This table holds some 1.1 million distinct CDR3 sequences, about 35% found once. Sequencing was done on a sample of peripheral blood or thyroid tissue (not recorded which). These receptors were collected from an adult man with Graves' hyperthyroidism.

This sequence joins TRBV9 and TRBJ2-5; 7 bases are a match to TRBD2. CDR1 and CDR2 (germline): SGDLS, YYNGEE. The CDR3 is 16 residues long. J gave up 4 bases and V 4 bases, and 13 bases lay outside the gene matches. Here the CDR3 DNA reads TGTGCCAGCAGCCCCCTCATGGCGGGAGTCCGAGAGACCCAGTACTTC. This encodes CASSPLMAGVRETQYF.

On this clonotype: The CDR3 carries no conserved terminal phenylalanine or tryptophan, so it likely arises from a read error. The DNA is omitted, as the CDR3 cannot be located on it reliably, and the CDR3 follows TCRdb's listing. The chain employs TRBV28 and TRBJ2-2. In germline, CDR1 is MDHEN, CDR2 SYDVKM. The CDR3 spans 9 amino acids, including both terminal residues. The CDR3 reads CASSLTGAG.

V is TRBV5-1 and J is TRBJ1-6, with a weak D call TRBD1 (5 bases). Germline V gene sequence: CDR1 SGHRS, CDR2 YFSETQ. The CDR3 covers 15 residues. The V and J ends lost 0 bases and 6 bases respectively, with 10 bases between them. This chain's CDR3 is CASSLEDSLNSPLHF. CDR3 DNA sequence: TGCGCCAGCAGCTTGGAAGACAGTCTTAATTCACCCCTCCACTTT.

This clonotype occurred a few times. The gene calls are TRBV7-9 and TRBJ2-5; D not certain. Germline loops: CDR1 SEHNR, CDR2 FQNEAQ (reference sequence). Trimming took 2 bases from V and 3 from J, leaving 13 bases between them. The CDR3 is made up of 15 amino acids. This CDR3 reads CASSLSGRPEETQYF. The CDR3, as DNA: TGTGCCAGCAGCTTATCGGGCAGGCCGGAAGAGACCCAGTACTTC. The whole variable domain, remainder taken from reference TRBV7-9 and TRBJ2-5, is DTGVSQNPRHKITKRGQNVTFRCDPISEHNRLYWYRQTLGQGPEFLTYFQNEAQLEKSRLLSDRFSAERPKGSFSTLEIQRTEQGDSAMYLCASSLSGRPEETQYFGPGTRLLVL.

This clonotype has at least ten counts. CDR3 bases: TGTGCCACCAGCGGTAGGACAGGGGAAAGCGAAAAACTGTTTTTT. Protein product: CATSGRTGESEKLFF. The chain joins TRBV15 to TRBJ1-4, with TRBD1 identical over 9 bases. The V segment lost 5 bases and the J segment 8 bases; nucleotides outside the gene matches: 9. The CDR3 is 15 amino acids. Germline V gene sequence: CDR1 LNHNV, CDR2 YYDKDF (reference sequence).

The sample holds many counts of this clonotype. The V gene is TRBV3-1, the J gene TRBJ1-2, with a tentative D call TRBD1 (5 bases). This CDR3 is 13 amino acids long. Trimming removed 0 bases from V and 8 bases from J, with 10 bases in between. Per germline, CDR1 LGHDT and CDR2 YNNKEL (reference sequence). CDR3 protein: CASSQDGGRGYTF. DNA of the CDR3: TGTGCCAGCAGCCAAGATGGGGGTCGGGGCTACACCTTC.

This clonotype was observed a handful of times. This chain uses TRBV25-1 with TRBJ2-7; 12 nucleotides align to TRBD2. This CDR3 has 17 residues. V lost 6 bases to trimming and J lost 4 bases; unmatched junction nucleotides: 13. The germline gives CDR1 MGHDK, CDR2 SYGVNS. CDR3 nucleotides: TGTGCCAGCAGCCCCTCCCGGCTAGCGGGAGGGCCGTACGAGCAGTACTTC. This encodes CASSPSRLAGGPYEQYF.

This sequence joins TRBV10-3 and TRBJ2-2; D remains ambiguous. This CDR3 contains 15 residues. The germline gives CDR1 ENHRY, CDR2 SYGVKD. V lost 4 bases to trimming and J lost 4 bases, with 13 bases between them. CDR3 sequence reads: CAISAQPRPTGELFF. The DNA for the CDR3 is TGTGCCATCAGTGCTCAACCGAGACCCACCGGGGAGCTGTTTTTT.

This clonotype appeared many times. The gene calls are TRBV12-3 or TRBV12-4 and TRBJ2-5; maybe TRBD2 (6 bases). The V end lost 3 bases, the J end lost 4 bases, and 9 bases lay between the germline ends. The CDR3 contains 13 residues. This chain's CDR3 is CASSFPGAETQYF. The CDR3 DNA sequence: TGTGCCAGCAGTTTCCCGGGAGCAGAGACCCAGTACTTC.

In this sample, this clonotype turned up many times. The V gene is TRBV7-9, the J gene TRBJ1-1, with D possibly being TRBD1 (6 bases). The germline V gene has CDR1 SEHNR and CDR2 FQNEAQ (reference sequence). The CDR3 is made up of 13 amino acids. The CDR3 sequence: CAGRGAVNTEAFF. The CDR3 DNA reads as TGTGCAGGAAGGGGGGCGGTGAACACTGAAGCTTTCTTT. Variable domain in full (rest from reference TRBV7-9 and TRBJ1-1): DTGVSQNPRHKITKRGQNVTFRCDPISEHNRLYWYRQTLGQGPEFLTYFQNEAQLEKSRLLSDRFSAERPKGSFSTLEIQRTEQGDSAMYLCAGRGAVNTEAFFGQGTRLTVV.

This clonotype was observed a handful of times. J is TRBJ1-5 and V is TRBV10-3, with D possibly matching TRBD1 (6 bases). The ends were cut back, 10 bases at V and 5 bases at J, with 18 bases in the middle. Looked up from germline, CDR1 is ENHRY and CDR2 is SYGVKD. The CDR3 sequence is 14 residues long. The CDR3 DNA follows: TGTGCCAGCAGCGAACAGGGACGGGATCAGCCCCAGCATTTT. It encodes CASSEQGRDQPQHF.

The chain joins TRBV2 to TRBJ1-1, with 7 nucleotides matching TRBD1. The germline V gene encodes CDR1 SNHLY and CDR2 FYNNEI. The ends lost 11 bases at V and 6 bases at J; junction bases unmatched: 12. The CDR3 contains 13 residues. The CDR3 protein is CACRDSGTSEAFF. CDR3 nucleotides: TGTGCCTGCCGGGACAGTGGGACGTCTGAAGCTTTCTTT.

The chain carries TRBV5-1 and TRBJ2-7; D gene ambiguous. This CDR3 spans 11 amino acids. Germline lookup yields CDR1 SGHRS and CDR2 YFSETQ. V was trimmed by 4 bases and J by 6 bases, leaving 8 bases between them. The CDR3 DNA reads TGCGCCAGCAGCCAATGGGCCGAGCAGTACTTC. It translates to CASSQWAEQYF. The full variable domain, with the rest looked up from reference TRBV5-1 and TRBJ2-7, is KAGVTQTPRYLIKTRGQQVTLSCSPISGHRSVSWYQQTPGQGLQFLFEYFSETQRNKGNFPGRFSGRQFSNSRSEMNVSTLELGDSALYLCASSQWAEQYFGPGTRLTVT.

Concerning this clonotype itself: A much larger clone is a single base away; this may be a read error. This rearrangement joins TRBV15 to TRBJ2-2, with D perhaps matching TRBD1 or TRBD2 (7 bases each). Germline CDR1 is LNHNV and CDR2 is YYDKDF (reference sequence). The germline V and J ends were trimmed by 5 bases and 4 bases, with 17 bases remaining between them. The CDR3 covers 16 residues. DNA of the CDR3: TGTGCCACCAGCGGGGCCAGCGGGACAGTCACCGGGGAGCTGTTTTTT. Translation gives CATSGASGTVTGELFF.

This clonotype has a count of ten or more. J is TRBJ1-1 and V is TRBV7-2, with D perhaps matching TRBD1 (6 bases). This CDR3 has 12 residues. Germline assignment: CDR1 SGHTA and CDR2 FQGNSA. The V and J ends lost 8 bases and 6 bases respectively, with 13 bases between them. The CDR3 loop reads CASGTLRAEAFF. DNA of the CDR3: TGTGCCAGCGGGACATTGCGCGCTGAAGCTTTCTTT.

This clonotype was detected once. The rearrangement links TRBV7-2 to TRBJ2-7; 7 nucleotides match TRBD1. The CDR3 contains 18 residues. After removal of 3 bases from V and 3 bases from J, the junction contained 17 bases not matched to a gene. The germline V gene encodes CDR1 SGHTA and CDR2 FQGNSA. The CDR3 region has the DNA TGTGCCAGCAGCTTGGCCTCCACAAGAGACGACAGGGTCTACGAGCAGTACTTC. Protein: CASSLASTRDDRVYEQYF. The full variable domain, in which reference TRBV7-2 and TRBJ2-7 provide the parts outside the CDR3, is GAGVSQSPSNKVTEKGKDVELRCDPISGHTALYWYRQSLGQGLEFLIYFQGNSAPDKSGLPSDRFSAERTGGSVSTLTIQRTQQEDSAVYLCASSLASTRDDRVYEQYFGPGTRLTVT.